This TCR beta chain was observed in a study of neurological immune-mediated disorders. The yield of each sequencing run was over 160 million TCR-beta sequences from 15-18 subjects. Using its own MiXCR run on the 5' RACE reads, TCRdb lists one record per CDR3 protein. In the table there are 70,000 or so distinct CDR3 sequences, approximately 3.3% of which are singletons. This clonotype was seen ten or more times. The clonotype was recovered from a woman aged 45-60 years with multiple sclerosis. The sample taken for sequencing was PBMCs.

The chain's CDR3 is CASSNGLPWETQYF. The CDR3 DNA reads as TGTGCCAGCAGCAACGGACTACCTTGGGAGACCCAGTACTTC. The V call is TRBV7-2, the J call TRBJ2-5, with a tentative D call TRBD2 (6 bases). The V and J ends lost 5 bases and 5 bases respectively, with 15 bases between them. The germline V gene has CDR1 SGHTA and CDR2 FQGNSA. CDR3 length equals 14 residues.